These 25 T cell receptor beta chains originate from one sample sequenced in a study of blood T cell repertoires in COVID-19. Sequenced by immunoSEQ multiplex PCR; TCRdb stores in-frame clones only, minus some. The sample includes approximately 60,000 clones, approximately 80% seen only once; the top ten take 3.5%. Sequenced input: peripheral blood. The receptor set was obtained from a woman older than 75 with acute or convalescent COVID-19.

The CDR3 bases are TGTGCCAGCAGCTTGTCGGGCCGCGGGGTATTAACCTACGAGCAGTACTTC. This codes for CASSLSGRGVLTYEQYF. This chain uses TRBV5-6 with TRBJ2-7; tentatively, D is TRBD2 (6 bases). Germline-derived CDR1 and CDR2 are SGHDT and YYEEEE. This CDR3 has 17 residues. The ends were cut back, 1 base at V and 2 bases at J, with 19 bases in the middle.

This chain links TRBV19 with TRBJ1-2; TRBD1 matches 9 bases. V was clipped by 5 bases and J by 3 bases; unmatched bases: 4. This CDR3 region has 14 residues. Per the germline V gene, CDR1 is LNHDA and CDR2 is SQIVND (reference sequence). CDR3 nucleotides: TGTGCCAGTAGTCCAACAGGGGGCGACTATGGCTACACCTTC. This translates into CASSPTGGDYGYTF.

The chain couples TRBV6-5 to TRBJ2-3; weak D call: TRBD2 (5 bases). CDR3 length: 16 residues. Between the trimmed V and J ends, which lost 2 bases and 4 bases, there was a span of 16 bases. CDR1 and CDR2 from the germline V gene are MNHEY and SVGAGI. This chain's CDR3 is CASSYTGLASPDTQYF. The CDR3 coding sequence is TGTGCCAGCAGTTACACCGGGCTAGCATCCCCAGATACGCAGTATTTT.

This chain joins TRBV20-1 and TRBJ1-2; D is uncertain. CDR1 is DFQATT and CDR2 is SNEGSKA in the germline V gene (reference sequence). V was trimmed by 6 bases and J by 4 bases, leaving 9 bases between them. The CDR3 contains 11 residues. In DNA, the CDR3 is TGCAGTGCCTTCGGGATCTATGGCTACACCTTC. Translation gives CSAFGIYGYTF.

V gene TRBV5-1 combines with J gene TRBJ1-1; D is unclear. The germline V gene encodes CDR1 SGHRS and CDR2 YFSETQ. The germline V and J ends were trimmed by 4 bases and 0 bases, with 7 bases remaining between them. The CDR3 spans 13 residues. The chain's CDR3 is CASSVAMNTEAFF. For the CDR3, the DNA is TGCGCCAGCAGCGTGGCAATGAACACTGAAGCTTTCTTT.

This chain uses TRBV10-2 with TRBJ1-1; no definite D call. The germline V and J ends were trimmed by 3 bases and 2 bases, with 7 bases remaining between them. The CDR3 runs to 13 residues. CDR1 and CDR2 from the germline V gene are WSHSY and SAAADI. CDR3 protein: CASSDFGNTEAFF. The CDR3 DNA sequence: TGCGCCAGCAGTGATTTCGGTAACACTGAAGCTTTCTTT.

This chain joins TRBV9 and TRBJ1-4; TRBD1 matches 7 bases. Germline V gene data show CDR1 as SGDLS and CDR2 as YYNGEE. The V segment lost 4 bases and the J segment 8 bases; nucleotides outside the gene matches: 11. The CDR3 is 15 amino acids. CDR3 bases: TGTGCCAGCAGCTCGCCAACAGGGGCGGAGGAAAAACTGTTTTTT. Residues: CASSSPTGAEEKLFF.

The V gene is TRBV28, the J gene TRBJ2-7; the match to TRBD1 covers 8 bases. The CDR3 runs to 17 residues. The V gene's germline CDR1 is MDHEN and CDR2 SYDVKM. J lost 0 bases, V lost 5 bases, and 12 bases had no gene match. The CDR3 DNA reads as TGTGCCAGCAGTCCTCAACAGACAGGGGACCTCTCCTACGAGCAGTACTTC. Translation: CASSPQQTGDLSYEQYF.

V usage is TRBV7-9 and J usage is TRBJ1-6; 7 bases map to TRBD1. Germline V gene lookup returns CDR1 SEHNR and CDR2 FQNEAQ (reference sequence). The J segment lost 0 bases and the V segment lost 3 bases, leaving 2 bases of the junction unmatched. The CDR3 sequence is 16 residues long. CDR3 in DNA: TGTGCCAGCAGCTTGGACAGGAGCTCCTATAATTCACCCCTCCACTTT. Translating it yields CASSLDRSSYNSPLHF.

The chain combines TRBV7-9 with TRBJ2-7; 13 positions match TRBD2. V shed 5 bases and J 5 bases; nucleotides not matched to a gene: 9. Germline V gene sequence: CDR1 SEHNR, CDR2 FQNEAQ (reference sequence). The CDR3 loop spans 16 amino acids. This CDR3 is CASSLSGLAGVHEQYF. CDR3 coding DNA: TGTGCCAGCAGCCTCTCAGGACTAGCGGGAGTCCACGAGCAGTACTTC.

The table lists this clone with a count of one. The chain has TRBV5-1 and TRBJ1-3, with D hard to call. V was shortened by 0 bases and J by 4 bases, with 14 bases between the two germline ends. From germline, CDR1 is SGHRS and CDR2 YFSETQ. The CDR3 is 16 residues long. The CDR3 nucleotides read TGCGCCAGCAGCTTGGCCCAGTCGAATACCGGAAACACCATATATTTT. As protein: CASSLAQSNTGNTIYF.

V usage is TRBV6-2 or TRBV6-3 and J usage is TRBJ1-1; maybe TRBD1 (6 bases). Looked up from germline, CDR1 is MNHEY and CDR2 is SVGEGT. The CDR3 loop spans 16 amino acids. The germline V and J ends were trimmed by 3 bases and 1 base, with 15 bases remaining between them. Here the CDR3 DNA reads TGTGCCAGCAGTTATGTGGGGCAGGGGAAGAACACTGAAGCTTTCTTT. Its protein product is CASSYVGQGKNTEAFF.

The chain has TRBV7-2 and TRBJ2-1; TRBD2 is a possible D gene (6 bases). CDR1 and CDR2 (germline): SGHTA, FQGNSA. CDR3 size: 18 residues. V lost 1 base to trimming and J lost 2 bases, with 18 bases between them. In DNA, the CDR3 is TGTGCCAGCAGCTTAGTGGGTGGCGGGAATGGAGCCTACAATGAGCAGTTCTTC. The encoded protein is CASSLVGGGNGAYNEQFF.

This chain connects TRBV28 to TRBJ2-7; D is perhaps TRBD2 (5 bases). V lost 2 bases to trimming and J lost 2 bases, with 10 bases between them. CDR3 length: 14 amino acids. Per germline, CDR1 MDHEN and CDR2 SYDVKM. CDR3 DNA: TGTGCCAGCAGTTTAGTAGGACTCACCTACGAGCAGTACTTC. This gives the protein CASSLVGLTYEQYF. The full variable domain, its missing parts supplied by reference TRBV28 and TRBJ2-7, is DVKVTQSSRYLVKRTGEKVFLECVQDMDHENMFWYRQDPGLGLRLIYFSYDVKMKEKGDIPEGYSVSREKKERFSLILESASTNQTSMYLCASSLVGLTYEQYFGPGTRLTVT.

This chain uses TRBV7-9 with TRBJ1-6, with 7 nucleotides matching TRBD1. Germline V gene lookup returns CDR1 SEHNR and CDR2 FQNEAQ (reference sequence). V lost 4 bases, J lost 0 bases, and 3 bases stayed unmatched. CDR3 length: 16 residues. CDR3 loop: CASSSQGSSYNSPLHF. CDR3 DNA sequence: TGTGCCAGCAGCTCACAGGGGAGCTCCTATAATTCACCCCTCCACTTT. Looking up the rest from reference TRBV7-9 and TRBJ1-6 gives the full variable domain: DTGVSQNPRHKITKRGQNVTFRCDPISEHNRLYWYRQTLGQGPEFLTYFQNEAQLEKSRLLSDRFSAERPKGSFSTLEIQRTEQGDSAMYLCASSSQGSSYNSPLHFGNGTRLTVT.

The chain carries TRBV20-1 and TRBJ2-7, with 7 bases fitting TRBD1. CDR3 length equals 11 residues. CDR1 DFQATT and CDR2 SNEGSKA come from the germline V gene (reference sequence). Trimming cost V 7 bases and J 5 bases; bases outside gene matches: 5. CDR3 sequence: CSGGRGNEQYF. The CDR3 nucleotides are TGCAGTGGGGGCAGGGGGAACGAGCAGTACTTC.

CDR3 sequence (DNA): TGCAGTGCTAGTTTAATGGGGCGGGGAGATACGCAGTATTTT. Translation gives CSASLMGRGDTQYF. The chain has TRBV20-1 and TRBJ2-3; tentative D call: TRBD2 (6 bases). The CDR3 sequence is 14 residues long. Trimming stripped 3 bases from V and 5 bases from J, with 15 bases between. CDR1 is DFQATT, CDR2 SNEGSKA, per germline (reference sequence).

The V call is TRBV5-6, the J call TRBJ2-7, with a tentative D call TRBD2 (7 bases). CDR3 length: 14 residues. V shed 5 bases and J shed 6 bases, with 18 bases lying between them. Per the germline V gene, CDR1 is SGHDT and CDR2 is YYEEEE. The CDR3 protein is CASSGGGGLPEQYF. CDR3 sequence (DNA): TGTGCCAGCAGTGGGGGAGGGGGTCTCCCCGAGCAGTACTTC.

The CDR3 coding sequence is TGTGCCAGCAGTTTTAGCGGGCGACTGTCCTACGAGCAGTACTTC. Translated, it gives CASSFSGRLSYEQYF. V gene TRBV7-9 combines with J gene TRBJ2-7; 7 nucleotides align to TRBD2. CDR1 and CDR2 (germline): SEHNR, FQNEAQ (reference sequence). The V and J ends lost 6 bases and 1 base, in that order; junction bases with no gene match: 9. The CDR3 has 15 residues.

The V and J genes are TRBV6-4 and TRBJ2-1; 11 nucleotides match TRBD2. The CDR3 totals 13 residues. V was clipped by 3 bases and J by 13 bases; unmatched bases: 5. The germline CDR1 and CDR2 sequences are MRHNA and SNTAGT. The CDR3 here is CASSDSSGRNQFF. The DNA of the CDR3 is TGTGCCAGCAGTGATTCTAGCGGGAGGAACCAGTTCTTC.

This rearrangement joins TRBV7-9 to TRBJ2-6; D possibly corresponds to TRBD2 (5 bases). Trimming cost V 5 bases and J 3 bases, with 17 bases left between them. CDR1 is SEHNR, CDR2 FQNEAQ, per germline (reference sequence). The CDR3 totals 17 residues. The CDR3: CASSPGISKGGANVLTF. In DNA, the CDR3 is TGTGCCAGCAGCCCCGGGATCTCTAAGGGTGGGGCCAACGTCCTGACTTTC.

The rearrangement links TRBV18 to TRBJ2-6; D is possibly TRBD1 (5 bases). Germline V CDR1 and CDR2: KGHSH, LQKENI. V dropped 3 bases and J dropped 2 bases, with 11 bases sitting between them. The CDR3 spans 16 residues. The CDR3 spells CASSPTMGPGANVLTF. CDR3 sequence (DNA): TGTGCCAGCTCACCCACTATGGGGCCTGGGGCCAACGTCCTGACTTTC.

This rearrangement joins TRBV6-5 to TRBJ1-2; the D gene is possibly TRBD1 (6 bases). The CDR3 length is 15 residues. The germline gives CDR1 MNHEY, CDR2 SVGAGI. Trimming cost V 6 bases and J 4 bases, with 18 bases left between them. CDR3 residues: CASRTGGARSYGYTF. The DNA of the CDR3 is TGTGCCAGCAGAACCGGGGGGGCGCGTAGCTATGGCTACACCTTC.

This rearrangement joins TRBV6-5 to TRBJ1-1; D call uncertain. Trimming pared 8 bases from V and 7 bases from J, leaving 14 bases between. In germline, CDR1 is MNHEY, CDR2 SVGAGI. The CDR3 is 12 residues long. CDR3 sequence reads: CASLGWGGEAFF. CDR3 nucleotide sequence: TGTGCCAGCCTAGGGTGGGGAGGTGAAGCTTTCTTT.

The rearrangement uses TRBV27 and TRBJ1-5, with 11 nucleotides matching TRBD1. This CDR3 spans 17 amino acids. Germline assignment: CDR1 MNHEY and CDR2 SMNVEV (reference sequence). The junction had 9 bases not matched to a gene; V was cut back by 5 bases and J by 3 bases. Here the CDR3 DNA reads TGTGCCAGCAGTCACGGGACAGGGGGGTATTACAATCAGCCCCAGCATTTT. Amino acid sequence: CASSHGTGGYYNQPQHF.